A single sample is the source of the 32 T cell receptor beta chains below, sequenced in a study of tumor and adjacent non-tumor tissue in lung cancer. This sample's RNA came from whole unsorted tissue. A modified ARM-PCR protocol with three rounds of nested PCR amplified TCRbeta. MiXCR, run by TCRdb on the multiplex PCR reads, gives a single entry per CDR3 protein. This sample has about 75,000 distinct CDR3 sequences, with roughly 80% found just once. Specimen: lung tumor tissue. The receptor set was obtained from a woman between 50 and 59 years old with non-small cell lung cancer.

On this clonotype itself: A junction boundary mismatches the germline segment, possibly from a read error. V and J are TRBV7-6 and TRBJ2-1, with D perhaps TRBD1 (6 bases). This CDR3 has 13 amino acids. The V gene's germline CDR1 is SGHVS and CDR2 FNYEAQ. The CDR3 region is CANSFGQYNEQLF. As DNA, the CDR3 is TGTGCCAACAGCTTTGGACAGTACAATGAGCAGTTATTC. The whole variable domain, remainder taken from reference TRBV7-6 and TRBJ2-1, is GAGVSQSPRYKVTKRGQDVALRCDPISGHVSLYWYRQALGQGPEFLTYFNYEAQQDKSGLPNDRFSAERPEGSISTLTIQRTEQRDSAMYRCANSFGQYNEQLFGPGTRLTVL.

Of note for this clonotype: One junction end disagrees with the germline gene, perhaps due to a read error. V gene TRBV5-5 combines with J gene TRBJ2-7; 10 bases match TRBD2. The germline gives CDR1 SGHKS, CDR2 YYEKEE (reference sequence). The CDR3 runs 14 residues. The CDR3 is CVSNFKTSGFKQYF. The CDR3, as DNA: TGTGTCAGCAACTTCAAGACTAGCGGGTTCAAGCAGTACTTC. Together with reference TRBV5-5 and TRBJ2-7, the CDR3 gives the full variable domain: DAGVTQSPTHLIKTRGQQVTLRCSPISGHKSVSWYQQVLGQGPQFIFQYYEKEERGRGNFPDRFSARQFPNYSSELNVNALLLGDSALYLCVSNFKTSGFKQYFGPGTRLTVT.

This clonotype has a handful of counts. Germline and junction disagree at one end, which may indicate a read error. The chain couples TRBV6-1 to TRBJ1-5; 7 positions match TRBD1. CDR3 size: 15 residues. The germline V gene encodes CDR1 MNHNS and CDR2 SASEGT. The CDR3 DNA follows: TGTGCCAGCATTGAGGGGGCGGGGGGCAATCAGCCCCAGCATTTC. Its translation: CASIEGAGGNQPQHF.

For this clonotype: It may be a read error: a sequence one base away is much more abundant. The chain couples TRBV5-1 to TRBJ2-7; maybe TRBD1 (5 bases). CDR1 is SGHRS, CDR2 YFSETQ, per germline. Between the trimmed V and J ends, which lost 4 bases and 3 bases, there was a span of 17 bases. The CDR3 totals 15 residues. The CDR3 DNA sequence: TGCGCCAGCAGCCCTGGACACGGTGGTGGCTACGAGCAGTACTTC. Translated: CASSPGHGGGYEQYF.

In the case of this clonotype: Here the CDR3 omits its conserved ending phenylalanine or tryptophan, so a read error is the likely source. The CDR3 loop is CANRLSGSTNEQYI. CDR3 nucleotides: TGTGCCAATAGATTGAGCGGGAGTACCAACGAGCAGTACATC. The rearrangement links TRBV11-2 to TRBJ2-7; 8 bases line up with TRBD2. Germline CDR1 is SGHAT and CDR2 is FQNNGV. This CDR3 region has 14 residues. The J segment lost 5 bases and the V segment lost 10 bases, leaving 13 bases of the junction unmatched.

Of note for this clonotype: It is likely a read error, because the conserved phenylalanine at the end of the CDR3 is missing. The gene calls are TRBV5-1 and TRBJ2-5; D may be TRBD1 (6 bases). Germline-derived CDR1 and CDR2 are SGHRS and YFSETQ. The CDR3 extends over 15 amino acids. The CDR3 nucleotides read TGCGCCAGCAGCTTGGGTGGGGGCGACCAAGATACCCAGTACTAC. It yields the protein CASSLGGGDQDTQYY.

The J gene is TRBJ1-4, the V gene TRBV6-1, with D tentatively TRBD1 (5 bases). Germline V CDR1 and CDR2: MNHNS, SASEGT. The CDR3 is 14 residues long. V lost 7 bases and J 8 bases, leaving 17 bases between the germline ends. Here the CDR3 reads CASNTRDGGEKLFF. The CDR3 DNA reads TGTGCCAGCAACACCCGGGACGGGGGGGAAAAACTGTTTTTT.

The DNA of the CDR3 is TGTGCCAGCAGTCCGTTAGCGGGAGCGGGTGGGGCAGATACGCAGTATTTT. Its protein is CASSPLAGAGGADTQYF. The chain joins TRBV11-2 to TRBJ2-3; 9 positions match TRBD2. Trimming at V came to 6 bases and at J to 4 bases, leaving 14 bases not matched to a gene. CDR3 length: 17 residues. In germline, CDR1 is SGHAT, CDR2 FQNNGV.

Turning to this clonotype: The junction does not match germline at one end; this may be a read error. The CDR3 DNA reads as TGTGACAGCAGCCAAGACCCGACAGTCCCCAGGAAACGGAACACTGAAGCCTTCTTT. This translates into CDSSQDPTVPRKRNTEAFF. The genes are TRBV14 and TRBJ1-1; maybe TRBD1 (5 bases). Germline values: CDR1 SGHDN, CDR2 FVKESK. The CDR3 has 19 amino acids.

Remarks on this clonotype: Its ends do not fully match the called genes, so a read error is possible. The CDR3, as DNA: TGTACCAGCAGCTTAGACCGGGGAGATACGCAGTTTTTT. Encoded protein: CTSSLDRGDTQFF. The chain employs TRBV11-2 and TRBJ2-3; maybe TRBD2 (5 bases). The CDR3 is made up of 13 amino acids. Per the germline V gene, CDR1 is SGHAT and CDR2 is FQNNGV.

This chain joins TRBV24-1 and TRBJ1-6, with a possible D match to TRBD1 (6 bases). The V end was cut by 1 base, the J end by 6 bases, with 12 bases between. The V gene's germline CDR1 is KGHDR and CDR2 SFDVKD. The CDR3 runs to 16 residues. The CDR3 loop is CATSDFSGGRNSPLHF. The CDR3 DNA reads TGTGCCACCAGTGATTTCTCGGGGGGCCGTAATTCACCCCTCCACTTT.

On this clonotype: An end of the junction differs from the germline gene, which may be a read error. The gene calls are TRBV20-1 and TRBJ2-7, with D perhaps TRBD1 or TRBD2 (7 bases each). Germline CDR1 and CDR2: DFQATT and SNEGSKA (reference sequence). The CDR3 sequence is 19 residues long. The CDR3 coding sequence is TGCAGTGCTAGAGATCTCACCCCTAGTGGGACAGCGGGAACCTACGAGTGGTATTTC. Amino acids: CSARDLTPSGTAGTYEWYF.

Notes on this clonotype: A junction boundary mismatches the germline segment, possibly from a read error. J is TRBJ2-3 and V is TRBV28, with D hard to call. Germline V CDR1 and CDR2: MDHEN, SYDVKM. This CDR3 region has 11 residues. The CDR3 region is CASTITDTQYF. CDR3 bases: TGTGCCAGTACTATCACAGATACTCAGTATTTT.

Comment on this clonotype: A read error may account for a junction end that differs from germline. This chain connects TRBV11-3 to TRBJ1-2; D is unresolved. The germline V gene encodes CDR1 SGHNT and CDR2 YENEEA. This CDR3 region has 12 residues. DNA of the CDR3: TGCGCCAGCAGGACGGGTTGCTATGGCTACACCTTC. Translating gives CASRTGCYGYTF.

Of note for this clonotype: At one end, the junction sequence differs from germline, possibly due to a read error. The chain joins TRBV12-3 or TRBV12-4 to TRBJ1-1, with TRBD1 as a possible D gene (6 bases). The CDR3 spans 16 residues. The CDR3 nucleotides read TGTGCCAGCAGTTCGGGGGGACGGGAAGGGGACACTGAAACTTTCTTT. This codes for CASSSGGREGDTETFF.

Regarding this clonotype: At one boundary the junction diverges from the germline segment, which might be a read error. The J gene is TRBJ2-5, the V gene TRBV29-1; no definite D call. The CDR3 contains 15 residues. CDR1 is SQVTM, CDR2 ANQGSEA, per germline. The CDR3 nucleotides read TGCAGCGTCTTTATAAGAATGGGAACACGAGAGGCCCAGAAGTTC. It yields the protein CSVFIRMGTREAQKF.

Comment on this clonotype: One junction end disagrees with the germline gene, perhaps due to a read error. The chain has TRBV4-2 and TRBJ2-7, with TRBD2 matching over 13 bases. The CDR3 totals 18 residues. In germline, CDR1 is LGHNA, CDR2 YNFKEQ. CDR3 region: CASSQEGLAGEDRYEWYF. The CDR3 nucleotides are TGCGCCAGCAGCCAAGAAGGACTAGCGGGAGAAGACCGCTACGAGTGGTACTTC.

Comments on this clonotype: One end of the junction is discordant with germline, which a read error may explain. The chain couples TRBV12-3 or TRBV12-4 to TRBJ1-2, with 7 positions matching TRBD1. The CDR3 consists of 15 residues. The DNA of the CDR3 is TGTGCCAGCAGTAGACAGGGATTAGGGATAGATGGCAACACCTTC. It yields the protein CASSRQGLGIDGNTF.

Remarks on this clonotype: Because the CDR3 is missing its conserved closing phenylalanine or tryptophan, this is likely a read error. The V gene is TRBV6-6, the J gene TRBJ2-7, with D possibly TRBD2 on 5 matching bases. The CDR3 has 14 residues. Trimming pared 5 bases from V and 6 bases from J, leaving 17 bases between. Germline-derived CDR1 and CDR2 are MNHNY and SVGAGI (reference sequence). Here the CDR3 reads CASSPRRDRSEQYL. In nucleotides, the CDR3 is TGTGCCAGCAGTCCTCGACGGGATCGGAGCGAGCAGTACCTC.

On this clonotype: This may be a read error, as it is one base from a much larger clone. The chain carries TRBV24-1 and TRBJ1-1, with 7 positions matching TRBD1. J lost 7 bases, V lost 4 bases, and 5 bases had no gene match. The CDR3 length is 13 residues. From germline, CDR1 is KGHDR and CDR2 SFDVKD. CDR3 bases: TGTGCCACCAGTGAAATGACAGGGCTTGAAGCTTTCTTT. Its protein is CATSEMTGLEAFF.

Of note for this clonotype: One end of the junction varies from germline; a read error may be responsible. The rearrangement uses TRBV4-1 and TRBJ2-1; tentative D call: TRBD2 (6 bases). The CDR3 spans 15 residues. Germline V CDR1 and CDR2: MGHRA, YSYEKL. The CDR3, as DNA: TGCGCCAGCAGCCAAGATACGGGGTTTAGCGGAGAGCAATACTTC. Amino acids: CASSQDTGFSGEQYF.

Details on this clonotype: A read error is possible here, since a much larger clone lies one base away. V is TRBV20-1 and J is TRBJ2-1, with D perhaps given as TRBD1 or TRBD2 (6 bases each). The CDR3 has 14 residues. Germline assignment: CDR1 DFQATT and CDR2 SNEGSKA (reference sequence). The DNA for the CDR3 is TGCAGTGCATTATCGGGGGCACTATACATTGAGCAGTTCTTC. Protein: CSALSGALYIEQFF.

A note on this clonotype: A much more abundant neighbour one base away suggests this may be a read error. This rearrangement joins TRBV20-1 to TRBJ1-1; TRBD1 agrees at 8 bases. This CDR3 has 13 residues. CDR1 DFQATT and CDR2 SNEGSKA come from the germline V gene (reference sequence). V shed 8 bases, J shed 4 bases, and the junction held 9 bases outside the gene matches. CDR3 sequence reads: CSSPGTGGTEAFF. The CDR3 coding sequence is TGCAGTTCTCCCGGGACAGGAGGCACTGAAGCTTTCTTT.

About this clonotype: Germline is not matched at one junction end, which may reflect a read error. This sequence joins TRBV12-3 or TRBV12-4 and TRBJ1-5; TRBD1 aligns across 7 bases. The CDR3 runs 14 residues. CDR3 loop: CASRPGQPNQPHHF. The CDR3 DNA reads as TGTGCCAGCAGACCGGGACAGCCCAATCAGCCCCATCATTTT.

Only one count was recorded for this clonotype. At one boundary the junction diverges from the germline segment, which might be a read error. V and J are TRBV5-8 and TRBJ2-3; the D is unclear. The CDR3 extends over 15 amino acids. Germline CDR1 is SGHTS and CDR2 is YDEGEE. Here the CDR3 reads CVSSFGPELTDTQYF. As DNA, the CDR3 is TGTGTCAGCAGCTTCGGGCCAGAGTTGACAGATACGCAGTATTTT.

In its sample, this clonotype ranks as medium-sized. For the CDR3, the DNA is TGTGCCAGCACTTTAGGACAGGCAGCTGACTATGGCTACACCTTC. Protein sequence: CASTLGQAADYGYTF. The chain has TRBV6-5 and TRBJ1-2, with 7 bases matching TRBD1. Looked up from germline, CDR1 is MNHEY and CDR2 is SVGAGI. The CDR3 is made up of 15 amino acids. The J segment lost 3 bases and the V segment lost 7 bases, leaving 11 bases of the junction unmatched.

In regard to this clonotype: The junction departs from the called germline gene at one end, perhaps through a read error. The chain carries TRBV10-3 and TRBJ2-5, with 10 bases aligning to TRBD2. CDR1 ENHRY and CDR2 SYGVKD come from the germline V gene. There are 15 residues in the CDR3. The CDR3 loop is CAISTAGGTKETQYF. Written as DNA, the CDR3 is TGTGCCATCAGTACAGCGGGAGGGACTAAAGAGACCCAGTATTTC.

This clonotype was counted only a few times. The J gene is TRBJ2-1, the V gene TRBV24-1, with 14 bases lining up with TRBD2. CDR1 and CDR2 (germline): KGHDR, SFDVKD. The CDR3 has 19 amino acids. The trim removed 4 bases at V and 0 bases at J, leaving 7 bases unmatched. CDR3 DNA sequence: TGTGCCACCAGTGACATCGGGACTAGCGGGAGTGGCTCCTACAATGAGCAGTTCTTC. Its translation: CATSDIGTSGSGSYNEQFF.

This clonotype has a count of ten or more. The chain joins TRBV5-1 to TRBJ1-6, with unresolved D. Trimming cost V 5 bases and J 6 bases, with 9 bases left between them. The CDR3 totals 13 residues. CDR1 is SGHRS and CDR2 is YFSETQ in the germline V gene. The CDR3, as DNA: TGCGCCAGCAGTTTCGACCGTAATTCACCCCTCCACTTT. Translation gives CASSFDRNSPLHF.

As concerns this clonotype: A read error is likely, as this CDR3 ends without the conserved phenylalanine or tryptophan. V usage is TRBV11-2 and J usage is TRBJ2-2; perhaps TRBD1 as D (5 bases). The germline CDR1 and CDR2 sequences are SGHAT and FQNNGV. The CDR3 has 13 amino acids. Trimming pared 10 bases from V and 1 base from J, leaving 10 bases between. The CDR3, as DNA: TGTGCCAACAGGTTCGAGAACACCGGGGAGCTGTTTTCT. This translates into CANRFENTGELFS.

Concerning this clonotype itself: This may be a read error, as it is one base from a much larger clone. The CDR3 loop is CASSSLGGSYGYTF. CDR3 bases: TGTGCCAGCAGCTCTCTAGGGGGGAGCTATGGCTACACCTTC. The chain has TRBV11-2 and TRBJ1-2; possibly TRBD1 for D (6 bases). The CDR3 has 14 residues. Germline CDR1 reads SGHAT; CDR2 reads FQNNGV. V was shortened by 4 bases and J by 4 bases, with 13 bases between the two germline ends.

The CDR3 sequence is CASSLSGIGHRQYF. The CDR3, as DNA: TGTGCCAGTAGCCTTAGCGGGATAGGCCACAGGCAGTACTTC. The chain employs TRBV11-3 and TRBJ2-7; TRBD2 aligns across 8 bases. The CDR3 spans 14 residues. V lost 9 bases to trimming and J lost 9 bases; unmatched junction nucleotides: 16. Germline CDR1 reads SGHNT; CDR2 reads YENEEA.